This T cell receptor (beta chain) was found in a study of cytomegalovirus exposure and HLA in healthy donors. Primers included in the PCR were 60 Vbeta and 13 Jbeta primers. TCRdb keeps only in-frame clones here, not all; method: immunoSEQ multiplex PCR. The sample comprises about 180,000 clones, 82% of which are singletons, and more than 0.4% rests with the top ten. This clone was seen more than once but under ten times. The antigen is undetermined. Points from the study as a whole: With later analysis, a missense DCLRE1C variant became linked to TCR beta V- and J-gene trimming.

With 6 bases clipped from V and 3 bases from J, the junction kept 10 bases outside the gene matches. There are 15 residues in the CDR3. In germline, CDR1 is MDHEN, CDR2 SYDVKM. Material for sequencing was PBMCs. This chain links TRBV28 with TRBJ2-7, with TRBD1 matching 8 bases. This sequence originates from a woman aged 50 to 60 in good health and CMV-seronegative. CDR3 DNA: TGTGCCAGCAGGGCCCCGGGACAGGCGTACTACGAGCAGTACTTC. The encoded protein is CASRAPGQAYYEQYF. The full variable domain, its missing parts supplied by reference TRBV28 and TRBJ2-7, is DVKVTQSSRYLVKRTGEKVFLECVQDMDHENMFWYRQDPGLGLRLIYFSYDVKMKEKGDIPEGYSVSREKKERFSLILESASTNQTSMYLCASRAPGQAYYEQYFGPGTRLTVT.